This T cell receptor beta chain was retrieved from a study of T-cell memory formation after mild COVID-19. The germline V gene encodes CDR1 SGHDN and CDR2 FVKESK. This CDR3 has 14 amino acids. Trimming pared 4 bases from V and 4 bases from J, leaving 14 bases between. This clonotype was picked up many times. Each CDR3 protein is one row after TCRdb ran MiXCR on the 5' RACE reads. The sample has roughly 40,000 distinct CDR3 sequences, around 6.3% seen once. The sequenced sample consisted of PBMCs or a T cell subset sorted from them (not recorded which). The sequence was obtained from an adult who had mild COVID-19 (a few samples of this study predate the infection). Cell type and time point are not known. The rearrangement links TRBV14 to TRBJ2-7, with D perhaps assigned TRBD1 or TRBD2 (7 bases each). This CDR3 is CASSPRQGGYEQYF. The CDR3 DNA reads TGTGCCAGCAGCCCTCGACAGGGAGGGTACGAGCAGTACTTC.